These 10 T cell receptor beta chains were all obtained from the same sample, sequenced in a study of yellow fever vaccine responses in identical twins. Each CDR3 protein gets one entry after TCRdb re-called the RT-PCR reads with MiXCR. The table records about 4,700 distinct CDR3 sequences, about nine tenths of them present only once. The sequencing used T cells from blood (PBMCs), unsorted or a sorted subset (not recorded which), collected before or after yellow fever vaccination (not recorded which). These TCRs come from a woman aged 18-29 years who received the yellow fever vaccine.

V is TRBV5-5 and J is TRBJ2-5, with D perhaps TRBD1 (6 bases). V was trimmed by 4 bases and J by 2 bases, leaving 6 bases between them. The CDR3 contains 12 residues. CDR1 SGHKS and CDR2 YYEKEE come from the germline V gene (reference sequence). CDR3 bases: TGTGCCAGCAGCAGGGGGCAAGAGACCCAGTACTTC. This encodes CASSRGQETQYF.

The chain carries TRBV29-1 and TRBJ2-7, with D possibly matching TRBD1 (5 bases). The CDR3 contains 11 residues. Germline lookup yields CDR1 SQVTM and CDR2 ANQGSEA. The V end lost 7 bases, the J end lost 3 bases, and 10 bases lay between the germline ends. The CDR3: CSAATDYEQYF. Here the CDR3 DNA reads TGCAGCGCCGCGACAGACTACGAGCAGTACTTC.

The rearrangement joins TRBV10-3 to TRBJ2-2, with D perhaps TRBD1 (5 bases). The V gene lost 5 bases and the J gene lost 2 bases, with 9 bases spanning the gap. Per germline, CDR1 ENHRY and CDR2 SYGVKD. The CDR3 runs 14 residues. The CDR3 DNA is TGTGCCATCAGTACAGACAGAAACACCGGGGAGCTGTTTTTT. It encodes CAISTDRNTGELFF.

V is TRBV29-1 and J is TRBJ2-1; D gene unclear. This CDR3 spans 16 amino acids. The V end was cut by 0 bases, the J end by 3 bases, with 15 bases between. CDR1 is SQVTM and CDR2 is ANQGSEA in the germline V gene. The CDR3 nucleotides are TGCAGCGTTGAAGATCTTGACATTACTATCTACAATGAGCAGTTCTTC. Its protein product is CSVEDLDITIYNEQFF.

This CDR3 is CASSTGGAEYNEQFF. CDR3 coding DNA: TGCGCCAGCAGCACCGGCGGGGCGGAATACAATGAGCAGTTCTTC. V and J are TRBV4-1 and TRBJ2-1; possibly TRBD2 for D (6 bases). V dropped 5 bases and J dropped 4 bases, with 15 bases sitting between them. The CDR3 contains 15 residues. Looked up from germline, CDR1 is MGHRA and CDR2 is YSYEKL.

The CDR3: CASSLYSGPLYEQYF. CDR3 bases: TGTGCCAGCAGCCTGTATAGCGGGCCACTTTACGAGCAGTACTTC. The V call is TRBV11-3, the J call TRBJ2-7; 7 bases align to TRBD2. With 5 bases clipped from V and 4 bases from J, the junction kept 11 bases outside the gene matches. The CDR3 length is 15 residues. Germline V lookup: CDR1 SGHNT, CDR2 YENEEA. Filled out from reference TRBV11-3 and TRBJ2-7, the complete variable domain reads EAGVVQSPRYKIIEKKQPVAFWCNPISGHNTLYWYLQNLGQGPELLIRYENEEAVDDSQLPKDRFSAERLKGVDSTLKIQPAELGDSAVYLCASSLYSGPLYEQYFGPGTRLTVT.

The rearrangement joins TRBV7-6 to TRBJ2-3, with unresolved D. V lost 5 bases to trimming and J lost 1 base, with 10 bases between them. The V gene's germline CDR1 is SGHVS and CDR2 FNYEAQ. The CDR3 loop spans 14 amino acids. The chain's CDR3 is CASSNNTRTDTQYF. CDR3 nucleotides: TGTGCCAGCAGCAATAATACCCGCACAGATACGCAGTATTTT.

CDR3 region: CASSLVAPSYEQYF. For the CDR3, the DNA is TGTGCCAGCAGCTTAGTTGCACCGTCCTACGAGCAGTACTTC. The chain couples TRBV11-2 to TRBJ2-7, with no clear D. Trimming removed 1 base at V and 1 base at J, with 8 bases between. This CDR3 has 14 amino acids. Germline CDR1 reads SGHAT; CDR2 reads FQNNGV.

The chain is built from TRBV20-1 and TRBJ2-7; D possibly corresponds to TRBD2 (5 bases). V shed 6 bases and J shed 0 bases, with 9 bases lying between them. The CDR3 totals 12 residues. Germline V gene sequence: CDR1 DFQATT, CDR2 SNEGSKA (reference sequence). The CDR3 loop is CSATGSSYEQYF. For the CDR3, the DNA is TGCAGTGCGACTGGGAGCTCCTACGAGCAGTACTTC.

V gene TRBV28 combines with J gene TRBJ2-1; TRBD2 matches 13 bases. V shed 6 bases and J 8 bases; nucleotides not matched to a gene: 7. Per germline, CDR1 MDHEN and CDR2 SYDVKM. This CDR3 region has 15 residues. The CDR3 nucleotides read TGTGCCAGCAGGTCCGGACTAGCGGGAGACTATGAGCAGTTCTTC. This translates into CASRSGLAGDYEQFF.